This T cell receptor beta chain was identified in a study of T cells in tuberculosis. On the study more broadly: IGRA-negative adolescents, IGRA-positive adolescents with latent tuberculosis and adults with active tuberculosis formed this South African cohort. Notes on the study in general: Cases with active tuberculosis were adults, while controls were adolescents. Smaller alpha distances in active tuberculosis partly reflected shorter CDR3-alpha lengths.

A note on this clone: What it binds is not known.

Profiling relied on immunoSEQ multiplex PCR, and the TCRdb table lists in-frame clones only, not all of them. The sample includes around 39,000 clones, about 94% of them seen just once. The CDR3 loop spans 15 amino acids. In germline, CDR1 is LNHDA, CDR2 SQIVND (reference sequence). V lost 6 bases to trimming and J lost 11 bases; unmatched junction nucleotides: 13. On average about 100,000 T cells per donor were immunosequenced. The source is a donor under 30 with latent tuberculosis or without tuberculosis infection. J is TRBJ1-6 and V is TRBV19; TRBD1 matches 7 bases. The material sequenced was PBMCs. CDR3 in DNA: TGTGCCAGTAGGAATAAACAGGGGATTTTGGCACCCCTCCACTTT. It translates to CASRNKQGILAPLHF.